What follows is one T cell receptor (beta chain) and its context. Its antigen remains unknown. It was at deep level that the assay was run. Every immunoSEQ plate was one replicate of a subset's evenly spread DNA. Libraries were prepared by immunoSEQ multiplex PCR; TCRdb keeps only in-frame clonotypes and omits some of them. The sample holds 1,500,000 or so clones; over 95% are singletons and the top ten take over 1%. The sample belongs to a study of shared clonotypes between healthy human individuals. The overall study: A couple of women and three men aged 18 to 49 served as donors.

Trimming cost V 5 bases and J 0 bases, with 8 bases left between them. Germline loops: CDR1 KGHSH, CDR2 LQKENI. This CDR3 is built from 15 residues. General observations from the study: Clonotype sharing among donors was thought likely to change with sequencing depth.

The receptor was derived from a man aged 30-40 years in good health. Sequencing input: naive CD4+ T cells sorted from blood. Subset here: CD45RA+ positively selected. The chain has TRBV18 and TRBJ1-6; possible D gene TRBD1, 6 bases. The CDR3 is CASSDRSSYNSPLHF. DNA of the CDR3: TGTGCCAGCTCAGACAGGAGCTCCTATAATTCACCCCTCCACTTT.